This T cell receptor beta chain was documented in a study of T cells after yellow fever vaccination. This clonotype was observed many times. The CDR3 extends over 14 amino acids. The germline gives CDR1 SGHKS, CDR2 YYEKEE (reference sequence). Trimming pared 1 base from V and 8 bases from J, leaving 12 bases between. A 5'RACE template-switching step, the method used to make TCR cDNA, added a universal primer site and UMIs. MiXCR, applied by TCRdb to the 5' RACE reads, yields one record per CDR3 protein. The sample has about 370,000 distinct CDR3 sequences, roughly 10% seen once. The chain combines TRBV5-5 with TRBJ1-4; D perhaps matches TRBD1 (5 bases). This TCR was recovered from a man aged 18-30 years who received the YFV17D yellow fever vaccine. The specimen comprised PBMCs, sampled on the day of the first yellow fever vaccination. CDR3: CASSLFKGREKLFF. The CDR3 region has the DNA TGTGCCAGCAGCTTGTTCAAGGGACGGGAAAAACTGTTTTTT.